Sequencing of this T cell receptor (beta chain) was carried out in a study of OX40 agonist ivuxolimab in advanced cancers. Sequencing used immunoSEQ multiplex PCR; TCRdb keeps in-frame clones, though not all of them. The sample holds roughly 75,000 clones; 80% to 90% are singletons and the top ten take 6.2%. This clone was detected a few times. The CDR3 totals 11 residues. The V and J ends lost 5 bases and 6 bases respectively, with 8 bases between them. Germline V gene sequence: CDR1 MDHEN, CDR2 SYDVKM. The sequenced sample was CD4+ or CD8+ T cells sorted from blood, obtained in a trial of the OX40 agonist ivuxolimab. The TCR comes from an adult with an advanced solid tumor such as melanoma, head and neck, liver or kidney cancer. The V call is TRBV28, the J call TRBJ2-7; weak D call: TRBD2 (6 bases). The CDR3 DNA follows: TGTGCCAGCAGTCAGACTAGCGAGCAGTACTTC. Protein product: CASSQTSEQYF.